Shown below are 29 T cell receptor beta chains from a single sample sequenced in a study of blood T cell repertoires in COVID-19. Libraries were prepared by immunoSEQ multiplex PCR; TCRdb keeps only in-frame clonotypes and omits some of them. The sample contains around 450,000 clones, about 90% of which appear only once. Material: PBMCs or T cells enriched from blood (not recorded which). The receptors were sampled from a man younger than 35 who had recovered from COVID-19.

This clone has just a few counts. The germline gene is not matched at one end of the junction; a read error may be the cause. The CDR3, as DNA: TGTGCCAGCAGCGAAGATAGAGATGGTGGTCAGCCCCAGCATTTT. Its translation: CASSEDRDGGQPQHF. V and J are TRBV6-1 and TRBJ1-5; no clear D gene. Germline lookup yields CDR1 MNHNS and CDR2 SASEGT. This CDR3 has 15 amino acids.

This sequence joins TRBV4-1 and TRBJ1-4; 10 nucleotides line up with TRBD1. This CDR3 region has 16 residues. The germline V gene encodes CDR1 MGHRA and CDR2 YSYEKL. Trimming cost V 3 bases and J 4 bases; bases outside gene matches: 5. DNA for the CDR3: TGCGCCAGCAGCCAGGCCAGGGACAGGGGTAATGAAAAACTGTTTTTT. Amino acid sequence: CASSQARDRGNEKLFF.

The chain uses TRBV18 and TRBJ2-4; D gene unclear. Germline CDR1 KGHSH, CDR2 LQKENI. This CDR3 contains 17 residues. The V and J ends lost 1 base and 0 bases respectively, with 13 bases between them. CDR3 amino acids: CASSPLSVGSAKNIQYF. The CDR3 DNA reads as TGTGCCAGCTCACCACTTTCTGTCGGGTCAGCCAAAAACATTCAGTACTTC.

V usage is TRBV11-3 and J usage is TRBJ1-1; 8 bases line up with TRBD1. V lost 5 bases and J lost 6; bases outside the gene matches: 5. Germline lookup yields CDR1 SGHNT and CDR2 YENEEA. The CDR3 loop spans 13 amino acids. CDR3 nucleotides: TGTGCCAGCAGCGGACAGGGCCCCCCTGAAGCTTTCTTT. This sequence encodes CASSGQGPPEAFF.

The V and J genes are TRBV6-5 and TRBJ2-7, with 10 bases fitting TRBD1. CDR3 length: 14 residues. The V and J ends lost 7 bases and 4 bases, in that order; junction bases with no gene match: 7. CDR1 MNHEY and CDR2 SVGAGI come from the germline V gene. For the CDR3, the DNA is TGTGCCAGCACCAAGGGGACAGGGGAATACGAGCAGTACTTC. Protein product: CASTKGTGEYEQYF.

The chain links TRBV18 to TRBJ1-1; D uncertain. The V end was cut by 3 bases, the J end by 4 bases, with 12 bases between. The germline CDR1 and CDR2 sequences are KGHSH and LQKENI. The length of the CDR3 is 14 residues. CDR3 residues: CASSPVGVSTEAFF. The CDR3 nucleotides read TGTGCCAGCTCACCGGTCGGGGTTTCCACTGAAGCTTTCTTT. Full variable domain (outside the CDR3, taken from reference TRBV18 and TRBJ1-1): NAGVMQNPRHLVRRRGQEARLRCSPMKGHSHVYWYRQLPEEGLKFMVYLQKENIIDESGMPKERFSAEFPKEGPSILRIQQVVRGDSAAYFCASSPVGVSTEAFFGQGTRLTVV.

The chain recombines TRBV3-1 (or the pseudogene TRBV3-2) with TRBJ1-1; D is unclear. The CDR3 covers 13 residues. The germline CDR1 and CDR2 sequences are LGHDT and YNNKEL (reference sequence). Trimming shortened V by 1 base and J by 11 bases, and 14 bases separated the two germline ends. CDR3 protein: CASSQVYGDLAFF. CDR3 DNA sequence: TGTGCCAGCAGCCAAGTTTACGGGGATTTGGCTTTCTTT.

V usage is TRBV7-8 and J usage is TRBJ2-2, with TRBD1 matching over 7 bases. Trimming removed 11 bases from V and 2 bases from J; junction bases left unmatched: 8. Looked up from germline, CDR1 is SGHVS and CDR2 is FQNEAQ. The CDR3 is made up of 14 amino acids. The CDR3 nucleotides are TGTGCCGGGTCGGACAGGACCAACACCGGGGAGCTGTTTTTT. It codes for CAGSDRTNTGELFF.

The chain has TRBV29-1 and TRBJ2-5; D remains unclear. Germline CDR1 SQVTM, CDR2 ANQGSEA. The ends were cut back, 6 bases at V and 2 bases at J, with 7 bases in the middle. CDR3 length equals 11 residues. CDR3 region: CSVVPQETQYF. CDR3 in DNA: TGCAGCGTCGTCCCGCAAGAGACCCAGTACTTC.

The genes are TRBV5-1 and TRBJ2-5; TRBD2 matches at 10 bases. Germline V gives CDR1 SGHRS, CDR2 YFSETQ. J gave up 3 bases and V 5 bases, and 7 bases lay outside the gene matches. CDR3 size: 15 residues. This CDR3 reads CASRHLAGEEETQYF. The CDR3 DNA reads TGCGCCAGCAGGCACCTAGCGGGAGAGGAAGAGACCCAGTACTTC.

For this clone: Within the sample, other DNA sequences also encode this same CDR3. V and J are TRBV2 and TRBJ2-2; 12 bases are shared with TRBD2. This CDR3 is 15 amino acids long. V shed 4 bases, J shed 3 bases, and the junction held 0 bases outside the gene matches. Germline V CDR1 and CDR2: SNHLY, FYNNEI. CDR3 amino acids: CASSGLAGDTGELFF. CDR3 coding DNA: TGTGCCAGCAGTGGACTAGCGGGAGACACCGGGGAGCTGTTTTTT.

J is TRBJ2-7 and V is TRBV5-6; D remains ambiguous. V was cut by 1 base and J by 4 bases, with 12 bases left in between. This CDR3 has 14 residues. Germline V lookup: CDR1 SGHDT, CDR2 YYEEEE. For the CDR3, the DNA is TGTGCCAGCAGCTTGTACGCACCCGCGTACGAGCAGTACTTC. Translating gives CASSLYAPAYEQYF.

The chain is built from TRBV2 and TRBJ2-2, with D perhaps TRBD2 (5 bases). Germline V gene lookup returns CDR1 SNHLY and CDR2 FYNNEI. The CDR3 has 13 residues. The ends were cut back, 8 bases at V and 5 bases at J, with 12 bases in the middle. This CDR3 is CASLLVLTGELFF. The CDR3 region has the DNA TGTGCCAGCCTACTAGTATTGACCGGGGAGCTGTTTTTT. Full variable domain (remainder filled in from reference TRBV2 and TRBJ2-2): EPEVTQTPSHQVTQMGQEVILRCVPISNHLYFYWYRQILGQKVEFLVSFYNNEISEKSEIFDDQFSVERPDGSNFTLKIRSTKLEDSAMYFCASLLVLTGELFFGEGSRLTVL.

This chain links TRBV12-3 or TRBV12-4 with TRBJ2-1, with D possibly matching TRBD2 (6 bases). Trimming cost V 5 bases and J 7 bases, with 12 bases left between them. The CDR3 extends over 13 amino acids. CDR3 in DNA: TGTGCCAGCAGTGTCGGGAGAGCGAATGAGCAGTTCTTC. Amino acids: CASSVGRANEQFF.

This chain joins TRBV5-5 and TRBJ2-2; D remains ambiguous. V gave up 2 bases and J gave up 7 bases, with 6 bases separating them. The CDR3 is 12 amino acids. From germline, CDR1 is SGHKS and CDR2 YYEKEE (reference sequence). The CDR3 is CASSLIHGELFF. DNA for the CDR3: TGTGCCAGCAGCTTAATCCACGGGGAGCTGTTTTTT.

This chain joins TRBV9 and TRBJ1-2, with TRBD1 as a possible D gene (5 bases). The ends were cut back, 7 bases at V and 4 bases at J, with 11 bases in the middle. Germline V gene sequence: CDR1 SGDLS, CDR2 YYNGEE. This CDR3 has 12 amino acids. The CDR3 bases are TGTGCCAGCGCCCGGGACTTCTATGGCTACACCTTC. This sequence encodes CASARDFYGYTF. Using reference TRBV9 and TRBJ1-2 for the parts outside the CDR3, the full variable domain is DSGVTQTPKHLITATGQRVTLRCSPRSGDLSVYWYQQSLDQGLQFLIQYYNGEERAKGNILERFSAQQFPDLHSELNLSSLELGDSALYFCASARDFYGYTFGSGTRLTVV.

The chain's CDR3 is CASSRGTGGNYGYTF. CDR3 DNA: TGTGCCAGCAGCCGGGGGACAGGGGGCAACTATGGCTACACCTTC. The chain carries TRBV13 and TRBJ1-2; 12 nucleotides line up with TRBD1. V shed 5 bases and J 2 bases; nucleotides not matched to a gene: 3. Germline V gives CDR1 PRHDT, CDR2 FYEKMQ (reference sequence). There are 15 residues in the CDR3.

This clone was found a few times. DNA for the CDR3: TGTGCCAGCAGTTATGGAGGGTTGGCGCAGCCCCAGCATTTT. Its translation: CASSYGGLAQPQHF. This sequence joins TRBV6-2 or TRBV6-3 and TRBJ1-5; the D is unclear. The CDR3 is made up of 14 amino acids. V lost 3 bases and J lost 7, with 13 bases in between. Germline V gene sequence: CDR1 MNHEY, CDR2 SVGEGT.

This clone occurred once. The chain uses TRBV4-1 and TRBJ1-1; 7 bases agree with TRBD1. V lost 3 bases and J lost 7; bases outside the gene matches: 8. This CDR3 contains 14 residues. The germline gives CDR1 MGHRA, CDR2 YSYEKL. CDR3 nucleotide sequence: TGCGCCAGCAGCCAGCTCCGACAGGGCGGTGAAGCTTTCTTT. Translated: CASSQLRQGGEAFF.

This chain connects TRBV5-1 to TRBJ2-1; D perhaps matches TRBD2 (6 bases). Trimming left V 2 bases short and J 5 bases short, with 17 bases between. The CDR3 is 16 residues long. Germline values: CDR1 SGHRS, CDR2 YFSETQ. As DNA, the CDR3 is TGCGCCAGCAGCTTATCCGGGACTCTTGTGAACAATGAGCAGTTCTTC. This sequence encodes CASSLSGTLVNNEQFF.

The chain's CDR3 is CASSVSGTDNSPLHF. CDR3 nucleotides: TGTGCCAGCAGCGTATCGGGGACAGATAATTCACCCCTCCACTTT. The chain employs TRBV9 and TRBJ1-6; TRBD1 agrees at 7 bases. CDR1 and CDR2 (germline): SGDLS, YYNGEE. The CDR3 consists of 15 residues. V dropped 1 base and J dropped 5; count of bases not matched to a gene: 3. The full variable domain, with the rest looked up from reference TRBV9 and TRBJ1-6, is DSGVTQTPKHLITATGQRVTLRCSPRSGDLSVYWYQQSLDQGLQFLIQYYNGEERAKGNILERFSAQQFPDLHSELNLSSLELGDSALYFCASSVSGTDNSPLHFGNGTRLTVT.

The V and J genes are TRBV6-5 and TRBJ1-2, with D perhaps TRBD1 (5 bases). Germline values: CDR1 MNHEY, CDR2 SVGAGI. Between the trimmed V and J ends, which lost 4 bases and 8 bases, there was a span of 11 bases. The CDR3 totals 12 residues. The chain's CDR3 is CASSSQAQGYTF. The DNA for the CDR3 is TGTGCCAGCAGTTCACAGGCGCAAGGCTACACCTTC.

The rearrangement links TRBV19 to TRBJ2-7, with 7 bases that match TRBD2. From germline, CDR1 is LNHDA and CDR2 SQIVND (reference sequence). J gave up 7 bases and V 8 bases, and 11 bases lay outside the gene matches. The CDR3 has 13 amino acids. The CDR3 spells CASGDYRRAEQYF. DNA of the CDR3: TGTGCCAGTGGGGACTACCGGCGGGCAGAGCAGTACTTC.

This chain connects TRBV5-6 to TRBJ1-2; 7 bases are shared with TRBD1. The junction had 3 bases not matched to a gene; V was cut back by 4 bases and J by 6 bases. Germline values: CDR1 SGHDT, CDR2 YYEEEE. This CDR3 spans 12 amino acids. CDR3 in amino acids: CASSPTGNGYTF. CDR3 in DNA: TGTGCCAGCAGCCCGACAGGGAATGGCTACACCTTC.

This clone has only one observation. The V gene is TRBV6-6, the J gene TRBJ1-1; no clear D gene. The length of the CDR3 is 14 residues. Trimming removed 5 bases from V and 5 bases from J, with 15 bases in between. Germline V CDR1 and CDR2: MNHNY, SVGAGI (reference sequence). The CDR3 region has the DNA TGTGCCAGCAGTAGCCCAGCGGTGGGGACTGAAGCTTTCTTT. It is translated as CASSSPAVGTEAFF.

This chain uses TRBV11-3 with TRBJ2-7; possibly TRBD1 for D (6 bases). V lost 5 bases and J 4 bases, leaving 15 bases between the germline ends. In germline, CDR1 is SGHNT, CDR2 YENEEA. CDR3 size: 14 residues. The CDR3 loop is CASSRGARGYEQYF. CDR3 DNA: TGTGCCAGCAGCCGAGGTGCCAGGGGTTACGAGCAGTACTTC.

The chain couples TRBV5-4 to TRBJ1-6; TRBD1 might be the D (5 bases). Deletions cut 6 bases from V and 0 bases from J, with 10 bases between. The CDR3 is made up of 15 amino acids. CDR1 and CDR2 from the germline V gene are SGHNT and YYREEE (reference sequence). The CDR3 sequence: CASNNQGSYNSPLHF. The CDR3 coding sequence is TGTGCCAGCAACAACCAGGGCTCCTATAATTCACCCCTCCACTTT.

This clone was picked up a small number of times. The chain links TRBV19 to TRBJ1-5; D is perhaps TRBD1 (5 bases). Germline CDR1 LNHDA, CDR2 SQIVND (reference sequence). V lost 6 bases, J lost 0 bases, and 12 bases lay in between. The CDR3 length is 15 residues. The CDR3 DNA reads as TGTGCCAGTAGCACGACAGCTAATAGCAATCAGCCCCAGCATTTT. Translated: CASSTTANSNQPQHF.

The rearrangement joins TRBV24-1 to TRBJ2-3, with D perhaps TRBD2 (6 bases). Deletions cut 5 bases from V and 2 bases from J, with 16 bases between. The germline V gene has CDR1 KGHDR and CDR2 SFDVKD. This CDR3 contains 16 residues. The CDR3, as DNA: TGTGCCACCAGTGTGTCCGGTAGGACTAACACAGATACGCAGTATTTT. Its translation: CATSVSGRTNTDTQYF.